This T cell receptor (beta chain) was identified in a study of T cell responses to AZD1222 COVID-19 vaccine (dated by TCRdb to the early 2020s). At the level of the whole study: Because spike-specific TCR depth and breadth did not differ between the two schedules, AZD1222 recipients who got a second dose at roughly 4 weeks were pooled with those who got a second dose at roughly 12 weeks. A total of 233 trial participants underwent TCR sequencing, of whom 207 had received two doses of AZD1222 and roughly 26 had received two doses of the MenACWY control vaccine. Enrollment into the trials was organized by age into subgroups of 18-55, 56-69 and 70-plus years, and those subgroups contained 148, 28 and 57 TCR-sequenced participants, respectively. Study-level results and caveats: Reportedly, close to half of the unique spike-specific TCRs recognized epitopes lying outside the regions that are mutated in the B.1.351 and B.1.1.7 variants. No day 14 peak-response samples were available, so repertoires were characterized only after the peak T cell response. The whole spike protein was spanned by vaccine-associated CD4 TCRs, and dominant responses were seen in regions 160-218 and 743-854. Participants were mostly white British and included more females than males, and it was suggested by the authors that clonal diversity may have been underestimated. After two AZD1222 doses, both the breadth and the depth of spike-specific TCRs were significantly higher than at day 0 and than in MenACWY recipients. The 56-69-year group was small, and its depth increase did not reach significance, likely because of low power. Only five or six AZD1222 recipients were SARS-CoV-2 seropositive at baseline, limiting conclusions about previously exposed vaccinees.

For this clone: The specificity of this receptor is unknown. One base away there is no much larger clone; base qualities are not given.

The sample's time point label, decoded: baseline before first vaccination. Vaccinee samples were obtained from the UK trials COV001 and COV002, which included a single-blind randomized controlled phase 2/3 trial of AZD1222 (ChAdOx1 nCoV-19) in healthy adults. Trial participant PBMC samples were collected at day 0 and day 28 after the second dose for TCRbeta chain sequencing. The germline V gene (reference sequence) supplies CDR1 LGHDT and CDR2 YNNKEL. Trimming removed 5 bases from V and 4 bases from J, leaving 11 bases between the germline ends. The CDR3 holds 14 amino acids from the cysteine to the phenylalanine. Only CDR3 DNA remains: 42 bases, in frame from the first base. The CDR3 regions of human TCRbeta chains were subjected to immunosequencing. The authors' analysis ran thus. TCRs in the repertoires were matched against a reference library of SARS-CoV-2-specific TCRs that had been generated with the MIRA antigen-specificity platform. Breadth was defined as the fraction of unique TCRs that were SARS-CoV-2-associated. Depth was defined as the fraction of total T cells that were SARS-CoV-2-associated. Using the MIRA data, each spike-specific TCR was mapped to the spike region that the TCR reacts to and placed in a CD4 or CD8 class. Log10-transformed breadth and depth values were compared by one-way ANOVA with Sidak's multiple comparisons tests. The table was pulled from immuneACCESS by TCRdb, which kept in-frame rearrangements only. Such tables lose some clones; where checked, under half of the loss comes from unresolved V genes, and the rest has no known cause. V and J calls and clone size are given by that table; D and trimming were obtained from the DNA. This sample lists 70,000 or so clones; around four fifths were detected once. The ten largest clonotypes hold about 12% of the sample.

Sample: peripheral blood, taken on day 0 of AZD1222 vaccination. The rearranged segments are TRBV3-1 (or the pseudogene TRBV3-2) and TRBJ2-2, with TRBD2 tentatively as D gene (5 bases match). The receptor's source is an adult in good health. The CDR3 loop reads CASSESGTTGELFF. The DNA sequence is TGTGCCAGCAGCGAAAGCGGTACCACCGGGGAGCTGTTTTTT.